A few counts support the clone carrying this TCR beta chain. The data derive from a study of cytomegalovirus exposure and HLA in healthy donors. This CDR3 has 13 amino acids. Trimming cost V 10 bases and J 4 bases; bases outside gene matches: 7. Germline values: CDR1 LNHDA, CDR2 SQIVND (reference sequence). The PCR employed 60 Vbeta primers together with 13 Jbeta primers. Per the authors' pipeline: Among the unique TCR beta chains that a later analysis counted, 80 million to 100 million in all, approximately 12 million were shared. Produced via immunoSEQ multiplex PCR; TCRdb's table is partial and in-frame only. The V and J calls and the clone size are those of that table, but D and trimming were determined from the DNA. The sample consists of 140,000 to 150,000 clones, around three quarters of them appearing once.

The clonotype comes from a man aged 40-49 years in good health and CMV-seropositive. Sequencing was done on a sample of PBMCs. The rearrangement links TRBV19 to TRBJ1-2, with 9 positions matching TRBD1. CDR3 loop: CATATGGIYGYTF. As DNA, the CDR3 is TGTGCCACTGCGACAGGGGGGATCTATGGCTACACCTTC.